This T cell receptor beta chain was identified in a study of identical twins. There are many counts of this clonotype. cDNA molecules carried unique molecular identifiers, and template switching added a universal primer site. One entry per CDR3 protein results from TCRdb running MiXCR on the 5' RACE reads. The table records about 890,000 distinct CDR3 sequences, more than 9% of them present only once. CDR3 size: 14 residues. CDR1 and CDR2 (germline): ENHRY, SYGVKD. Trimming took off 7 bases at V and 5 bases at J, with 12 bases between the two ends. A further study also used this sample, focusing on yellow fever vaccine responses in identical twins. That investigation notes: The authors reported partly convergent, partly personalized vaccine responses in identical twins.

The chain couples TRBV10-3 to TRBJ1-6; tentative D call: TRBD1 (5 bases). The sequenced sample was PBMCs. The TCR was taken from a woman younger than 35 in good health. DNA for the CDR3: TGTGCCATCATGGGGACGGACCATAATTCACCCCTCCACTTT. Encoded protein: CAIMGTDHNSPLHF.